A selection of T cell receptor beta chains follows, all from one sample in a study of neurological immune-mediated disorders. A single record per CDR3 protein comes from TCRdb applying MiXCR to the 5' RACE reads. The sample lists 80,000 to 100,000 distinct CDR3 sequences, roughly 3.3% occurring once. The specimen sequenced was PBMCs. The receptors were sampled from a woman aged 50 to 60 with multiple sclerosis. Both conserved end residues are part of each CDR3. The D gene is left open where the match is weak. The size field is filled for only some rows; it gives once, few, many or a size class.

J	size	D	V	DNA	CDR3
TRBJ1-4	.	.	TRBV7-9	TGTGCCAGCAGCTTAGATTTGGCCAACCAAGGGAAACTGTTTTTT	CASSLDLANQGKLFF
TRBJ2-2	many	.	TRBV3-1	TGTGCCAGCAGCCATTCGAGGACTGGGAACACCGGGGAGCTGTTTTTT	CASSHSRTGNTGELFF
TRBJ2-6	many	.	TRBV20-1	TGCAGTGCTAGCACTCATTTCTCTGGGGCCAACGTCCTGACTTTC	CSASTHFSGANVLTF
TRBJ2-7	many	.	TRBV12-3/TRBV12-4	TGTGCCAGCAGTCCTACTGGGGGGCCCTCCTACGAGCAGTACTTC	CASSPTGGPSYEQYF
TRBJ1-1	many	.	TRBV18	TGTGCCAGCTCACCACCTGGGCAGCTTAAGAACACTGAAGCTTTCTTT	CASSPPGQLKNTEAFF
TRBJ1-1	many	.	TRBV2	TGTGCCAGCAGTGAAATGGACACTGAAGCTTTCTTT	CASSEMDTEAFF
TRBJ1-1	many	.	TRBV6-5	TGTGCCAGCAGTACTACCCGGGATTTAGAGGGGGCTTTCTTT	CASSTTRDLEGAFF
TRBJ2-7	many	TRBD1	TRBV18	TGTGCCAGCTCCCCCCGGACAGGGTTAGACGAGCAGTACTTC	CASSPRTGLDEQYF
TRBJ1-2	many	.	TRBV18	TGTGCCAGCTCACGGGGGTTGGAGACCCCTGGCTACACCTTC	CASSRGLETPGYTF
TRBJ2-2	many	TRBD1	TRBV15	TGTGCCACCAGCACGAGGACAGGGGCAAACACCGGGGAGCTGTTTTTT	CATSTRTGANTGELFF
TRBJ2-3	many	TRBD2	TRBV20-1	TGCAGTGCTAGAGAATTAGCGGGGGCCCCTCCTAACACAGATACGCAGTATTTT	CSARELAGAPPNTDTQYF
TRBJ2-5	many	.	TRBV5-1	TGCGCCAGCAGCCCGTCCCCCCGGGGGCTAGAGACCCAGTACTTC	CASSPSPRGLETQYF
TRBJ1-3	many	.	TRBV20-1	TGCAGTGCTAGAGGCGTCTCTGGAAACACCATATATTTT	CSARGVSGNTIYF
TRBJ2-7	many	TRBD2	TRBV20-1	TGCAGTGCTGCGACTAGCTTCAAGCCCGAGCAGTACTTC	CSAATSFKPEQYF
TRBJ1-2	many	.	TRBV12-3/TRBV12-4	TGTGCCAGCAGTTTAGCTTCCCGGGGTTATGGCTACACCTTC	CASSLASRGYGYTF
TRBJ1-2	many	.	TRBV5-1	TGCGCCAGCAGCTTGACAGCCCTGACCGTATCGAATGGCTACACCTTC	CASSLTALTVSNGYTF
TRBJ2-7	many	TRBD2	TRBV12-3/TRBV12-4	TGTGCCAGCAGGAACGGGGGGGCCTACTACTTC	CASRNGGAYYF
TRBJ2-6	many	TRBD2	TRBV5-1	TGCGCCAGCAGTTCGGGGGGGAGTGGGGCCAACGTCCTGACTTTC	CASSSGGSGANVLTF
TRBJ2-7	.	.	TRBV25-1	TGTGCCAGCAGTGAATTCCCGCCGGCCGAGCAGTACTTC	CASSEFPPAEQYF
TRBJ2-3	many	.	TRBV12-3/TRBV12-4	TGTGCCAGCAGTTTAGCCCACTCCGGATCGACAGGACTGAGGACAGATACGCAGTATTTT	CASSLAHSGSTGLRTDTQYF
TRBJ1-5	many	TRBD1	TRBV10-3	TGTGCCGTAGCGGGACAGGGGGCCGGTCAGCCCCAGCATTTT	CAVAGQGAGQPQHF
TRBJ2-7	.	.	TRBV20-1	TGCAGTGCCATCCGGCAGCCGAGCTACGAGCAGTACTTC	CSAIRQPSYEQYF
TRBJ2-7	many	TRBD1	TRBV3-1	TGTGCCAGCACACAGGGGGCATTTATCCACGAGCAGTACTTC	CASTQGAFIHEQYF
TRBJ2-2	many	TRBD1	TRBV10-1	TGCGCCAGCAGGCCGGGACAGGGGTCAACCGGGGAGCTGTTTTTT	CASRPGQGSTGELFF
TRBJ2-7	many	.	TRBV5-1	TGCGCCAGCAGCTCGGGACAAGGTTACTACGAGCAGTACTTC	CASSSGQGYYEQYF
TRBJ2-7	.	TRBD1	TRBV14	TGTGCCAGCAGAGAAGCCGGGACAGGGGTCTACGAGCAGTACTTC	CASREAGTGVYEQYF
TRBJ2-3	many	TRBD2	TRBV7-3	TGTGCCAGCAGCAGACTAGCGGGGGGGGGCACAGATACGCAGTATTTT	CASSRLAGGGTDTQYF
TRBJ2-2	many	TRBD2	TRBV20-1	TGCAGTGCTAGAGATCCCGGGAGGGGCACCGGGGAGCTGTTTTTT	CSARDPGRGTGELFF
TRBJ2-7	many	.	TRBV5-1	TGCGCCAGCAGCGACCCCCGAGGGAGGCAGTACTTC	CASSDPRGRQYF
TRBJ2-1	many	.	TRBV5-1	TGCGCCAGCAGCTCCCGGGACCGATTTTACAATGAGCAGTTCTTC	CASSSRDRFYNEQFF
TRBJ2-1	many	TRBD2	TRBV5-1	TGCGCCAGCAGCTGGGGGACTAGCGGGACCTACAATGAGCAGTTCTTC	CASSWGTSGTYNEQFF
TRBJ1-5	many	.	TRBV20-1	TGCAGTGCTAGTGGAGTTGGATTTAATCAGCCCCAGCATTTT	CSASGVGFNQPQHF
TRBJ1-1	many	.	TRBV5-1	TGCGCCAGCAGCCCACGGGGCAGGAACACTGAAGCTTTCTTT	CASSPRGRNTEAFF
TRBJ2-7	many	.	TRBV5-1	TGCGCCAGCAGCTTGGTAGATTTAAAACAGCCCCACGAGCAGTACTTC	CASSLVDLKQPHEQYF
TRBJ2-7	many	TRBD1	TRBV5-1	TGCGCCAGCAGCTTGGAAACGGCGGGGACAGGGGCCTACGAGCAGTACTTC	CASSLETAGTGAYEQYF
TRBJ1-3	many	.	TRBV10-3	TGTGCCATCAGTCCCCTCATCCGGGGGGACACCATATATTTT	CAISPLIRGDTIYF
TRBJ2-2	many	.	TRBV5-1	TGCGCCAGCAGCTTGATGACGTCCGGGGAGCTGTTTTTT	CASSLMTSGELFF
TRBJ2-2	many	.	TRBV7-2	TGTGCCAGCAGCTTAGGCTTTACCGGGGAGCTGTTTTTT	CASSLGFTGELFF
TRBJ2-7	many	TRBD2	TRBV6-4	TGTGCCAGCAGGGGACTAGCGGGATACGAGCAGTACTTC	CASRGLAGYEQYF
TRBJ2-7	many	TRBD1	TRBV28	TGTGCCAGCAGTGTCTGGACAGGGTCCTACGAGCAGTACTTC	CASSVWTGSYEQYF